These 26 T cell receptor beta chains were sequenced from one sample in a study of blood T cells in healthy people across ages. A second PCR, run for roughly 7 to 11 cycles, used a sample-barcoded 5' primer plus a J-beta primer mix. TCRdb fed the 5' RACE reads into MiXCR, producing one record per CDR3 protein. In the table there are 650,000 to 800,000 distinct CDR3 sequences, 40% to 50% of which are singletons. The sample consisted of blood. These receptors were obtained from a man aged 55 to 69 in good health.

In regard to this clonotype: The junction departs from germline at one end; a sequencing error may be responsible. This chain uses TRBV18 with TRBJ2-5; weak D call: TRBD1 (6 bases). Germline V gene data show CDR1 as KGHSH and CDR2 as LQKENI. The CDR3 runs to 12 residues. The CDR3 sequence is CASAPGVETQYF. The CDR3 DNA is TGTGCCAGCGCACCAGGGGTAGAGACCCAGTACTTC.

The V call is TRBV5-1, the J call TRBJ2-1; no definite D call. There are 11 residues in the CDR3. With 0 bases removed from V and 13 bases from J, the gap between germline ends came to 8 bases. Germline V lookup: CDR1 SGHRS, CDR2 YFSETQ. The CDR3, as DNA: TGCGCCAGCAGCTTGGATGAGACCCAGTTCTTC. It encodes CASSLDETQFF.

Concerning this clonotype: One end of the junction fails to match germline, which may point to a read error. V and J are TRBV20-1 and TRBJ2-3, with 9 nucleotides matching TRBD2. Germline lookup yields CDR1 DFQATT and CDR2 SNEGSKA (reference sequence). The CDR3 totals 15 residues. The CDR3 bases are TGCAATGCTAGAGATGGTGGGACTAGCTTAGATACGCAGTATTTT. Its translation: CNARDGGTSLDTQYF.

J is TRBJ2-5 and V is TRBV10-3; possibly TRBD1 or TRBD2 for D (5 bases each). This CDR3 spans 14 amino acids. The V and J ends lost 3 bases and 11 bases respectively, with 19 bases between them. The germline V gene has CDR1 ENHRY and CDR2 SYGVKD. The CDR3 nucleotides are TGTGCCATCAGTGAAGGGACCCCAAGCTATGAGCAGTACTTC. Protein: CAISEGTPSYEQYF.

The chain recombines TRBV12-3 or TRBV12-4 with TRBJ1-1, with a possible D match to TRBD1 (6 bases). The CDR3 spans 14 residues. Between the trimmed V and J ends, which lost 3 bases and 4 bases, there was a span of 12 bases. CDR3 in amino acids: CASSFTGRGTEAFF. The CDR3 DNA reads TGTGCCAGCAGTTTTACAGGGCGGGGCACTGAAGCTTTCTTT.

The chain links TRBV3-1 to TRBJ2-1; D remains ambiguous. The CDR3 is 17 residues long. V was trimmed by 0 bases and J by 7 bases, leaving 19 bases between them. Germline values: CDR1 LGHDT, CDR2 YNNKEL (reference sequence). DNA of the CDR3: TGTGCCAGCAGCCAAGACCCAGCAGCCCGAGCCTGGAATGAGCAGTTCTTC. Translation gives CASSQDPAARAWNEQFF.

This rearrangement joins TRBV5-4 to TRBJ2-4, with a possible D match to TRBD1 (6 bases). Near its end, the DNA agrees better with TRBJ2-7, so the J call may be wrong. CDR1 is SGHNT, CDR2 YYREEE, per germline (reference sequence). The CDR3 consists of 13 residues. The CDR3 region has the DNA TGTGCCAGCAGCCACAGGGACAACTACGAGCAGTACTTC. It specifies CASSHRDNYEQYF.

This chain connects TRBV30 to TRBJ2-1; D might be TRBD1 (7 bases). The DNA end is a closer match to TRBJ2-7, so the J assignment may be wrong. The CDR3 is 16 residues long. Germline values: CDR1 GTSNPN, CDR2 SVGIG (reference sequence). CDR3 in amino acids: CAWSSRDRLVYGEQYF. CDR3 coding DNA: TGTGCCTGGAGTTCGAGGGACAGACTAGTTTATGGCGAGCAGTACTTC.

This clonotype was found many times. The CDR3 here is CASTNLGHSTDTQYF. CDR3 nucleotide sequence: TGTGCCAGCACCAACCTGGGACATAGCACAGATACGCAGTATTTT. The chain uses TRBV12-3 or TRBV12-4 and TRBJ2-3; a possible D gene is TRBD1 (6 bases). V lost 7 bases and J 0 bases, leaving 14 bases between the germline ends. The CDR3 loop spans 15 amino acids.

This clonotype was detected only a few times. The chain recombines TRBV4-1 with TRBJ1-2, with 7 bases identical to TRBD1. The CDR3 runs to 15 residues. J was trimmed by 5 bases and V by 1 base; bases with no gene match: 7. CDR1 MGHRA and CDR2 YSYEKL come from the germline V gene. This CDR3 reads CASSQAPGQTYGYTF. In DNA form, the CDR3 reads TGCGCCAGCAGCCAAGCCCCGGGACAGACTTATGGCTACACCTTC.

This chain links TRBV6-2 or TRBV6-3 with TRBJ1-1; 10 bases line up with TRBD1. Trimming cost V 4 bases and J 3 bases; bases outside gene matches: 11. This CDR3 spans 17 amino acids. Per the germline V gene, CDR1 is MNHEY and CDR2 is SVGEGT. CDR3 sequence: CASSFQTGGLRYTEAFF. CDR3 nucleotides: TGTGCCAGCAGTTTCCAGACAGGGGGCCTAAGGTACACTGAAGCTTTCTTT.

This clonotype was picked up a small number of times. The chain links TRBV5-1 to TRBJ2-3, with TRBD1 matching over 7 bases. CDR1 is SGHRS, CDR2 YFSETQ, per germline. Losses at the gene ends were 0 bases for V and 0 bases for J; bases not matched to a gene: 1. The CDR3 covers 15 residues. This CDR3 is CASSLGDSSTDTQYF. Here the CDR3 DNA reads TGCGCCAGCAGCTTGGGGGACAGCAGCACAGATACGCAGTATTTT.

The V call is TRBV28, the J call TRBJ2-4, with D possibly matching TRBD2 (5 bases). The end of the DNA aligns better with TRBJ2-7, so the J call may be wrong. There are 17 residues in the CDR3. The germline V gene has CDR1 MDHEN and CDR2 SYDVKM. CDR3 sequence reads: CASSSPGGEVSSYEQYF. The CDR3 coding sequence is TGTGCCAGCAGTTCCCCCGGAGGAGAAGTGTCATCCTACGAGCAGTACTTC.

The genes are TRBV29-1 and TRBJ2-7; D is perhaps TRBD2 (7 bases). V was shortened by 4 bases and J by 6 bases, with 13 bases between the two germline ends. Germline loops: CDR1 SQVTM, CDR2 ANQGSEA. The CDR3 consists of 12 residues. The CDR3 region has the DNA TGCAGCGTTGTTGCGGGGGCATTCGAGCAGTACTTC. It translates to CSVVAGAFEQYF.

J is TRBJ2-1 and V is TRBV12-3 or TRBV12-4; 12 positions match TRBD2. Losses at the gene ends were 3 bases for V and 7 bases for J; bases not matched to a gene: 13. There are 18 residues in the CDR3. For the CDR3, the DNA is TGTGCCAGCAGTTTTCCACTTAGACTAGCGGGGGTAGCGAATGAGCAGTTCTTC. Protein sequence: CASSFPLRLAGVANEQFF.

The chain joins TRBV9 to TRBJ2-5; D not resolved. The V end lost 3 bases, the J end lost 1 base, and 16 bases lay between the germline ends. Germline-derived CDR1 and CDR2 are SGDLS and YYNGEE. This CDR3 has 16 residues. CDR3 DNA sequence: TGTGCCAGCAGCGCAGGAGTGGGCAGCTTCCAAGAGACCCAGTACTTC. Protein: CASSAGVGSFQETQYF.

CDR3 in amino acids: CASSQGGTGRDTQYF. For the CDR3, the DNA is TGCGCCAGCAGCCAAGGGGGCACCGGGCGAGATACGCAGTATTTT. V usage is TRBV4-3 and J usage is TRBJ2-3; a possible D gene is TRBD1 (5 bases). V dropped 1 base and J dropped 5 bases, with 13 bases sitting between them. The CDR3 runs 15 residues. The V gene's germline CDR1 is LGHNA and CDR2 YSLEER.

The chain joins TRBV20-1 to TRBJ1-1, with a possible D match to TRBD1 (5 bases). V was cut by 2 bases and J by 4 bases, with 17 bases left in between. The CDR3 totals 15 residues. Germline V gene sequence: CDR1 DFQATT, CDR2 SNEGSKA (reference sequence). DNA of the CDR3: TGCAGTGCTAGACCCATACAGGCTGAAGGCACTGAAGCTTTCTTT. It codes for CSARPIQAEGTEAFF.

In its sample, this clonotype was seen a few times. The rearrangement joins TRBV7-3 to TRBJ1-1; 9 nucleotides align to TRBD1. This CDR3 is 14 amino acids long. The junction had 8 bases not matched to a gene; V was cut back by 8 bases and J by 4 bases. The germline gives CDR1 SGHTA, CDR2 FQGTGA. This chain's CDR3 is CASGSGTGITEAFF. DNA for the CDR3: TGTGCCAGCGGAAGCGGGACAGGGATCACTGAAGCTTTCTTT.

This clonotype was counted only a few times. The chain employs TRBV21-1 and TRBJ2-7; the DNA was not used to check the table's D call, TRBD1. TRBV21-1 is a known pseudogene. This CDR3 is 15 amino acids long. CDR3 DNA sequence: TGTGCCAGCAGCAAAGAGGCGGACAGGGGCTACGAGCAGTACTTC. Protein sequence: CASSKEADRGYEQYF.

The chain uses TRBV7-2 and TRBJ1-5; D not certain. This CDR3 region has 14 residues. Germline V lookup: CDR1 SGHTA, CDR2 FQGNSA. Trimming took 5 bases from V and 1 from J, leaving 9 bases between them. The CDR3 loop reads CASSAGWSNQPQHF. The CDR3 nucleotides are TGTGCCAGCAGCGCGGGCTGGAGCAATCAGCCCCAGCATTTT.

This clonotype was recorded a few times. The chain carries TRBV7-8 and TRBJ2-6, with 8 positions matching TRBD1. Germline V CDR1 and CDR2: SGHVS, FQNEAQ. CDR3 size: 16 residues. The junction had 1 base not matched to a gene; V was cut back by 3 bases and J by 0 bases. CDR3 region: CASSFGQGSGANVLTF. The CDR3 DNA reads as TGTGCCAGCAGCTTCGGACAGGGCTCTGGGGCCAACGTCCTGACTTTC.

This clonotype was found a few times. The rearrangement joins TRBV4-3 to TRBJ1-2; possibly TRBD1 for D (5 bases). V dropped 1 base and J dropped 7 bases, with 16 bases sitting between them. Germline CDR1 LGHNA, CDR2 YSLEER. The CDR3 covers 15 residues. CDR3 residues: CASSQGPPRRGGYTF. CDR3 nucleotides: TGCGCCAGCAGCCAAGGTCCCCCTCGAAGGGGTGGCTACACCTTC.

This chain uses TRBV5-1 with TRBJ2-5, with TRBD2 matching over 8 bases. The CDR3 spans 17 residues. V was clipped by 4 bases and J by 9 bases; unmatched bases: 20. Germline loops: CDR1 SGHRS, CDR2 YFSETQ. CDR3 residues: CASSTRWSPSGSYPQYF. The CDR3 nucleotides are TGCGCCAGCAGCACCCGGTGGAGTCCTAGCGGGTCGTATCCCCAGTACTTC. Looking up the rest from reference TRBV5-1 and TRBJ2-5 gives the full variable domain: KAGVTQTPRYLIKTRGQQVTLSCSPISGHRSVSWYQQTPGQGLQFLFEYFSETQRNKGNFPGRFSGRQFSNSRSEMNVSTLELGDSALYLCASSTRWSPSGSYPQYFGPGTRLLVL.

In this sample, this clonotype turned up a few times. The genes are TRBV29-1 and TRBJ2-5; weak D call: TRBD2 (6 bases). Deletions cut 3 bases from V and 1 base from J, with 15 bases between. The CDR3 runs 15 residues. Germline V CDR1 and CDR2: SQVTM, ANQGSEA. Here the CDR3 DNA reads TGCAGCGTTGACAGTTGGGGGGTTATCCAAGAGACCCAGTACTTC. This codes for CSVDSWGVIQETQYF.

The chain combines TRBV9 with TRBJ1-2; 7 bases map to TRBD1. The V and J ends lost 2 bases and 6 bases, in that order; junction bases with no gene match: 7. The CDR3 length is 14 residues. Germline-derived CDR1 and CDR2 are SGDLS and YYNGEE. The CDR3 sequence is CASSVSDRANGYTF. The DNA for the CDR3 is TGTGCCAGCAGCGTCTCAGACAGGGCGAATGGCTACACCTTC.